Each of the 20 T cell receptor beta chains below was sequenced from the same sample in a study of blood T cell repertoires in COVID-19. Using immunoSEQ multiplex PCR, the repertoire was profiled, and TCRdb retains in-frame clones only, with some absent. This sample has approximately 480,000 clones, with 75% to 90% found just once. Sequenced: PBMCs or T cells enriched from blood (not recorded which). The source is a young woman who had recovered from COVID-19.

The chain carries TRBV4-1 and TRBJ1-3; D remains ambiguous. Per germline, CDR1 MGHRA and CDR2 YSYEKL. V was trimmed by 3 bases and J by 3 bases, leaving 15 bases between them. This CDR3 contains 16 residues. The CDR3 is CASSHPGLILGNTIYF. Written as DNA, the CDR3 is TGCGCCAGCAGCCATCCCGGACTAATTCTTGGAAACACCATATATTTT.

The chain combines TRBV7-2 with TRBJ2-5, with 9 bases that match TRBD1. J was trimmed by 5 bases and V by 5 bases; bases with no gene match: 6. CDR1 and CDR2 (germline): SGHTA, FQGNSA. This CDR3 comprises 14 residues. The chain's CDR3 is CASSLTGGSETQYF. CDR3 DNA: TGTGCCAGCAGCCTGACAGGGGGGAGTGAGACCCAGTACTTC.

This clone was detected a few times. The rearrangement joins TRBV16 to TRBJ2-5, with 7 bases matching TRBD2. Germline CDR1 reads KGHSY; CDR2 reads FQNENV. This CDR3 is built from 14 residues. The V gene end was trimmed by 5 bases and the J gene end by 4 bases; junction bases not matched to a gene: 7. The CDR3 loop is CASSGQWGGETQYF. In DNA, the CDR3 is TGTGCCAGCAGCGGCCAGTGGGGGGGAGAGACCCAGTACTTC.

The V gene is TRBV9, the J gene TRBJ1-2; D uncertain. This CDR3 has 13 amino acids. V was clipped by 4 bases and J by 4 bases, with 11 bases between them. The germline CDR1 and CDR2 sequences are SGDLS and YYNGEE. The CDR3 sequence: CASSPSGSYGYTF. The CDR3 DNA is TGTGCCAGCAGCCCATCAGGATCCTATGGCTACACCTTC.

A few counts support this clone. The V and J genes are TRBV4-1 and TRBJ1-1; D is unclear. Germline CDR1 reads MGHRA; CDR2 reads YSYEKL. The CDR3 contains 14 residues. Trimming took off 0 bases at V and 2 bases at J, with 7 bases between the two ends. The DNA of the CDR3 is TGCGCCAGCAGCCAAGAGAGATTCAACACTGAAGCTTTCTTT. Protein product: CASSQERFNTEAFF.

This rearrangement joins TRBV19 to TRBJ2-3, with TRBD2 as a possible D gene (6 bases). The CDR3 sequence is 15 residues long. Germline V gene lookup returns CDR1 LNHDA and CDR2 SQIVND (reference sequence). Trimming left V 3 bases short and J 3 bases short, with 13 bases between. The CDR3 bases are TGTGCCAGTAGTATTATAGCGGCTACAACAGATACGCAGTATTTT. Amino acids: CASSIIAATTDTQYF.

The V gene is TRBV12-3 or TRBV12-4, the J gene TRBJ1-2; D is uncertain. CDR3 length equals 12 residues. V lost 3 bases to trimming and J lost 10 bases, with 12 bases between them. CDR3 protein: CASSFRVKDYTF. The DNA of the CDR3 is TGTGCCAGCAGTTTTCGGGTGAAAGACTACACCTTC.

The V gene is TRBV11-2, the J gene TRBJ2-7, with D possibly TRBD1 on 6 matching bases. Germline loops: CDR1 SGHAT, CDR2 FQNNGV. The CDR3 loop spans 15 amino acids. Trimming took off 5 bases at V and 2 bases at J, with 16 bases between the two ends. The chain's CDR3 is CASSLVTGRAYEQYF. The DNA for the CDR3 is TGTGCCAGCAGCCTAGTAACAGGGCGGGCCTACGAGCAGTACTTC.

CDR3 sequence reads: CASSVGQHYTYEQYF. The CDR3 DNA follows: TGTGCCAGTAGTGTCGGACAGCACTATACCTACGAGCAGTACTTC. The chain joins TRBV19 to TRBJ2-7; possible D gene TRBD1, 6 bases. Trimming removed 5 bases from V and 2 bases from J, with 16 bases in between. The germline gives CDR1 LNHDA, CDR2 SQIVND (reference sequence). The CDR3 is 15 residues long. Full variable domain (remainder filled in from reference TRBV19 and TRBJ2-7): DGGITQSPKYLFRKEGQNVTLSCEQNLNHDAMYWYRQDPGQGLRLIYYSQIVNDFQKGDIAEGYSVSREKKESFPLTVTSAQKNPTAFYLCASSVGQHYTYEQYFGPGTRLTVT.

CDR3 protein: CASQSPNTEAFF. The CDR3 DNA reads as TGTGCCAGCCAATCCCCGAACACTGAAGCTTTCTTT. This chain links TRBV27 with TRBJ1-1, with unresolved D. The CDR3 has 12 amino acids. Trimming stripped 8 bases from V and 1 base from J, with 8 bases between. Germline CDR1 MNHEY, CDR2 SMNVEV (reference sequence).

This chain links TRBV5-1 with TRBJ1-2; D is undetermined. The germline V gene has CDR1 SGHRS and CDR2 YFSETQ. CDR3 length: 14 residues. Trimming shortened V by 7 bases and J by 0 bases, and 13 bases separated the two germline ends. This chain's CDR3 is CASYNGVSNYGYTF. DNA of the CDR3: TGCGCCAGCTACAACGGGGTTTCTAACTATGGCTACACCTTC.

The V gene is TRBV2, the J gene TRBJ2-5; D uncertain. The germline V and J ends were trimmed by 7 bases and 1 base, with 13 bases remaining between them. Germline CDR1 is SNHLY and CDR2 is FYNNEI. The CDR3 consists of 14 residues. CDR3 bases: TGTGCCAGCATCCCCTCGGCGGCCCAAGAGACCCAGTACTTC. It yields the protein CASIPSAAQETQYF.

CDR3 in DNA: TGTGCCAGCAGCCGAAACCGGGACAACTACTACGAGCAGTACTTC. As protein: CASSRNRDNYYEQYF. V is TRBV11-2 and J is TRBJ2-7, with TRBD1 as a possible D gene (6 bases). This CDR3 is built from 15 residues. CDR1 and CDR2 (germline): SGHAT, FQNNGV. The V and J ends lost 5 bases and 3 bases respectively, with 17 bases between them.

The chain joins TRBV10-3 to TRBJ1-2; 7 bases agree with TRBD1. The CDR3 covers 13 residues. The ends lost 2 bases at V and 3 bases at J; junction bases unmatched: 0. Looked up from germline, CDR1 is ENHRY and CDR2 is SYGVKD. The CDR3 DNA reads TGTGCCATCAGTGAGGGACAGGACTATGGCTACACCTTC. It translates to CAISEGQDYGYTF.

The chain recombines TRBV6-6 with TRBJ2-7, with a possible D match to TRBD2 (6 bases). CDR1 MNHNY and CDR2 SVGAGI come from the germline V gene (reference sequence). This CDR3 has 14 residues. The V gene lost 7 bases and the J gene lost 2 bases, with 15 bases spanning the gap. The CDR3 region is CASTQVGGTYEQYF. The CDR3 nucleotides are TGTGCCAGCACTCAGGTGGGGGGTACCTACGAGCAGTACTTC.

The rearrangement links TRBV6-5 to TRBJ1-2; weak D call: TRBD1 (5 bases). CDR3 size: 13 residues. V was clipped by 6 bases and J by 2 bases, with 10 bases between them. Germline V gives CDR1 MNHEY, CDR2 SVGAGI. DNA for the CDR3: TGTGCCAGCAGCCGACAGTCCAACTATGGCTACACCTTC. Its protein product is CASSRQSNYGYTF.

A few counts support this clone. This rearrangement joins TRBV6-1 to TRBJ1-2, with 9 nucleotides matching TRBD1. The CDR3 contains 16 residues. The junction had 10 bases not matched to a gene; V was cut back by 3 bases and J by 5 bases. The germline V gene encodes CDR1 MNHNS and CDR2 SASEGT. For the CDR3, the DNA is TGTGCCAGCAGTGAGTTCCTAGGACAGGGGCTATATGGCTACACCTTC. Translated, it gives CASSEFLGQGLYGYTF.

The V gene is TRBV28, the J gene TRBJ2-4, with TRBD1 as a possible D gene (6 bases). V shed 4 bases and J shed 3 bases, with 7 bases lying between them. CDR1 is MDHEN and CDR2 is SYDVKM in the germline V gene. The CDR3 extends over 13 amino acids. DNA for the CDR3: TGTGCCAGCAGTTCAGGGGTCAAAAACATTCAGTACTTC. This gives the protein CASSSGVKNIQYF.

The J gene is TRBJ2-5, the V gene TRBV5-1; 12 bases are a match to TRBD2. V lost 0 bases to trimming and J lost 6 bases; unmatched junction nucleotides: 3. This CDR3 spans 15 amino acids. Germline V gives CDR1 SGHRS, CDR2 YFSETQ. The DNA for the CDR3 is TGCGCCAGCAGCTTGGCTAGCGGGGGGGCAAAGACCCAGTACTTC. Its protein product is CASSLASGGAKTQYF.

This clone turned up a few times. The J gene is TRBJ1-1, the V gene TRBV19; TRBD1 might be the D (6 bases). Trimming cost V 10 bases and J 1 base, with 16 bases left between them. The CDR3 is made up of 14 amino acids. CDR1 and CDR2 from the germline V gene are LNHDA and SQIVND (reference sequence). The CDR3 nucleotides are TGTGCCACCCCGGTGGGGGGGCCGAACACTGAAGCTTTCTTT. This codes for CATPVGGPNTEAFF.